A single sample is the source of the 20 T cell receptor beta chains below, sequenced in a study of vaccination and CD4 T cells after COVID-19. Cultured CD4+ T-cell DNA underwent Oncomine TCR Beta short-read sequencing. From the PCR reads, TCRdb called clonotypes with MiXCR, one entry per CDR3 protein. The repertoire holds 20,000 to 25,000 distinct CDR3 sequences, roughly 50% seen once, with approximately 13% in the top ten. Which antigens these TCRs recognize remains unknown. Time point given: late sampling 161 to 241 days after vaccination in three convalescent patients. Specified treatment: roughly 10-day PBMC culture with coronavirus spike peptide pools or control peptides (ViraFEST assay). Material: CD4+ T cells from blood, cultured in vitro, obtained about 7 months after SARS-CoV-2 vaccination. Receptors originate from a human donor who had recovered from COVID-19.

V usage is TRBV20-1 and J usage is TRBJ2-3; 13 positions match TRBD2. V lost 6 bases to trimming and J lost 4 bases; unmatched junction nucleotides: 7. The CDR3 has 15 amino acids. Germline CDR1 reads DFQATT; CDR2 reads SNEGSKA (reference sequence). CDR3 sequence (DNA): TGCAGTGCAAAAACTAGCGGGGGGGCGGCAGATACGCAGTATTTT. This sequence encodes CSAKTSGGAADTQYF.

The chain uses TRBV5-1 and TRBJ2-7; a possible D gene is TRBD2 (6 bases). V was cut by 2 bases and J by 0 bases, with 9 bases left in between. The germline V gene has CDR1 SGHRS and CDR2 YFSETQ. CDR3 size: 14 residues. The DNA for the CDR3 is TGCGCCAGCAGCTTAGAGCGGGCCTCCTACGAGCAGTACTTC. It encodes CASSLERASYEQYF.

This CDR3 is CSATRLAGAETQYF. CDR3 coding DNA: TGCAGTGCTACCAGACTAGCGGGAGCAGAGACCCAGTACTTC. The chain has TRBV20-1 and TRBJ2-5, with TRBD2 identical over 12 bases. Germline CDR1 and CDR2: DFQATT and SNEGSKA (reference sequence). Losses at the gene ends were 4 bases for V and 4 bases for J; bases not matched to a gene: 4. This CDR3 contains 14 residues.

CDR3 sequence reads: CASSQDYRETQYF. In DNA, the CDR3 is TGCGCCAGCAGCCAAGATTACAGGGAGACCCAGTACTTC. The chain combines TRBV4-3 with TRBJ2-5; the D gene is possibly TRBD1 (5 bases). Trimming took off 0 bases at V and 5 bases at J, with 7 bases between the two ends. Germline V lookup: CDR1 LGHNA, CDR2 YSLEER. This CDR3 has 13 residues.

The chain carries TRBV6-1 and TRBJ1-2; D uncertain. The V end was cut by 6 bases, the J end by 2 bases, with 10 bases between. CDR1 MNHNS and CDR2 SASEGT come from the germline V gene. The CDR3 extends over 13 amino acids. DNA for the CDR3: TGTGCCAGCAGAGCCACCACAAACTATGGCTACACCTTC. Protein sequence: CASRATTNYGYTF.

CDR3 residues: CASSYTGGATGYTF. In nucleotides, the CDR3 is TGTGCCAGCAGTTACACAGGGGGCGCGACGGGCTACACCTTC. The chain couples TRBV6-5 to TRBJ1-2; 9 positions match TRBD1. From germline, CDR1 is MNHEY and CDR2 SVGAGI. This CDR3 is 14 amino acids long. V lost 2 bases to trimming and J lost 8 bases; unmatched junction nucleotides: 6.

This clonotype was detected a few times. The DNA for the CDR3 is TGTGCCATCAGTGTGGTGGGCAATCAGCCCCAGCATTTT. Translated: CAISVVGNQPQHF. This rearrangement joins TRBV10-3 to TRBJ1-5, with no clear D. V shed 4 bases and J shed 2 bases, with 6 bases lying between them. CDR1 ENHRY and CDR2 SYGVKD come from the germline V gene. The length of the CDR3 is 13 residues.

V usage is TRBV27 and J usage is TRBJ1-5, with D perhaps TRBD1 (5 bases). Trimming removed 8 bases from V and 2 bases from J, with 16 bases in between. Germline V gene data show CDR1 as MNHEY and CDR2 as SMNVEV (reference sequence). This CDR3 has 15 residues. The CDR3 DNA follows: TGTGCCAGCCCCTCCCTGGGGCTTGGCAATCAGCCCCAGCATTTT. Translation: CASPSLGLGNQPQHF.

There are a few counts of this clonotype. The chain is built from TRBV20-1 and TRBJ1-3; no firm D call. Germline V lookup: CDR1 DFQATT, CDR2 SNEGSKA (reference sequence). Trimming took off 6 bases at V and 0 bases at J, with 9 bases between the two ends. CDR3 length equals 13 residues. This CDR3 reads CSAKDLSGNTIYF. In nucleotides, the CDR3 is TGCAGTGCAAAGGACCTCTCTGGAAACACCATATATTTT.

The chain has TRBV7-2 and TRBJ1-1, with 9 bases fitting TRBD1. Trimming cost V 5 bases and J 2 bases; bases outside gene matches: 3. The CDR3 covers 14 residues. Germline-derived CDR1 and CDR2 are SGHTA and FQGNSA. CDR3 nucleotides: TGTGCCAGCAGCCGACAGGGGGTTAACACTGAAGCTTTCTTT. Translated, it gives CASSRQGVNTEAFF.

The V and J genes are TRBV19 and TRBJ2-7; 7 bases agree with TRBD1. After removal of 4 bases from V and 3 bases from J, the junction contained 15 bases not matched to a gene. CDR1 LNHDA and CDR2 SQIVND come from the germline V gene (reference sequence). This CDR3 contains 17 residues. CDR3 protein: CASSTQRAGGTNYEQYF. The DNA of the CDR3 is TGTGCCAGTAGTACCCAACGGGCAGGGGGAACCAACTACGAGCAGTACTTC.

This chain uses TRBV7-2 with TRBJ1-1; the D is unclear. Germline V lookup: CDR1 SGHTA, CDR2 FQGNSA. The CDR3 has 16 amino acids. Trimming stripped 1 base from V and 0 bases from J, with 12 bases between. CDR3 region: CASSLGKATMNTEAFF. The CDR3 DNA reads TGTGCCAGCAGCTTAGGCAAGGCTACAATGAACACTGAAGCTTTCTTT.

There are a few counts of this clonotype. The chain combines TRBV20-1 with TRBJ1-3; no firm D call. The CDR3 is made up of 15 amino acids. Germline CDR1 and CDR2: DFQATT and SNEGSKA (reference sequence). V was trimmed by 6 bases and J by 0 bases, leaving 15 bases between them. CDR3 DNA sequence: TGCAGTGCCCGGCCGCGACGTGCCTCTGGAAACACCATATATTTT. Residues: CSARPRRASGNTIYF.

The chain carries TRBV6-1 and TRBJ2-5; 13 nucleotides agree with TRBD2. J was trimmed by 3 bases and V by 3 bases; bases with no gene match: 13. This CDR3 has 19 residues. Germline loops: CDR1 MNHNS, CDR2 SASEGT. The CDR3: CASSDPTSGRAFFEETQYF. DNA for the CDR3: TGTGCCAGCAGTGACCCTACTAGCGGGAGGGCCTTCTTCGAAGAGACCCAGTACTTC.

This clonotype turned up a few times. CDR3 nucleotides: TGTGCCAGCGCGCGACAGGGGGGTCCTAGCGGGATAATCTACGAGCAGTACTTC. Protein: CASARQGGPSGIIYEQYF. The chain employs TRBV7-2 and TRBJ2-7; D possibly uses TRBD1 or TRBD2 (9 bases each). The CDR3 loop spans 18 amino acids. CDR1 is SGHTA, CDR2 FQGNSA, per germline. V was pared by 8 bases and J by 3 bases, with 29 bases between.

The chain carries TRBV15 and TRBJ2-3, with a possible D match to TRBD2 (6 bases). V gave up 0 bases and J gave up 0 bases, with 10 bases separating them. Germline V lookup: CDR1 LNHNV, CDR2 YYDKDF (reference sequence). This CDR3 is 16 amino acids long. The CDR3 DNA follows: TGTGCCACCAGCAGAGATAGGGCGGGGAGCACAGATACGCAGTATTTT. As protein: CATSRDRAGSTDTQYF. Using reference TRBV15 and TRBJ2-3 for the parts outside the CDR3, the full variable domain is DAMVIQNPRYQVTQFGKPVTLSCSQTLNHNVMYWYQQKSSQAPKLLFHYYDKDFNNEADTPDNFQSRRPNTSFCFLDIRSPGLGDTAMYLCATSRDRAGSTDTQYFGPGTRLTVL.

In DNA form, the CDR3 reads TGTGCCAGCAGCTTAAGCCCAGCGGGAGAAATTCGCTACAATGAGCAGTTCTTC. Translated: CASSLSPAGEIRYNEQFF. The chain employs TRBV7-2 and TRBJ2-1; TRBD2 matches 8 bases. This CDR3 contains 18 residues. Trimming took 2 bases from V and 3 from J; bases not matched to a gene: 12. Germline-derived CDR1 and CDR2 are SGHTA and FQGNSA. Full variable domain (remainder filled in from reference TRBV7-2 and TRBJ2-1): GAGVSQSPSNKVTEKGKDVELRCDPISGHTALYWYRQSLGQGLEFLIYFQGNSAPDKSGLPSDRFSAERTGGSVSTLTIQRTQQEDSAVYLCASSLSPAGEIRYNEQFFGPGTRLTVL.

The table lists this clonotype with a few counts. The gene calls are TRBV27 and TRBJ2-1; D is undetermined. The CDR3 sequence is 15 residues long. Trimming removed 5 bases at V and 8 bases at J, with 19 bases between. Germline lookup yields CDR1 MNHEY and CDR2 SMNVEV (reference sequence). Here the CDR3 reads CASSTHYLTSDEQFF. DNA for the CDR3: TGTGCCAGCAGTACCCACTACCTTACATCGGATGAGCAGTTCTTC.

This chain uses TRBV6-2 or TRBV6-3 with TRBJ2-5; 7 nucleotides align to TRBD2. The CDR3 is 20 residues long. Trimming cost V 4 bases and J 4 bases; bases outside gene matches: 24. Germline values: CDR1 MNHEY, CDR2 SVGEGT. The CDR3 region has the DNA TGTGCCAGCAGTTCCCGAGTCGGTCGACGGGAGGCCGGCCCGGGAGAGACCCAGTACTTC. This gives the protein CASSSRVGRREAGPGETQYF.

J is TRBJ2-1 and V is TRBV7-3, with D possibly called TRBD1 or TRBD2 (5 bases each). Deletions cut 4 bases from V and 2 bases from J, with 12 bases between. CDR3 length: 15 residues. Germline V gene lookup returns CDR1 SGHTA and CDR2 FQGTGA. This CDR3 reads CASSSTGQTYNEQFF. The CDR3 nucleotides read TGTGCCAGCAGCTCAACGGGGCAGACCTACAATGAGCAGTTCTTC.